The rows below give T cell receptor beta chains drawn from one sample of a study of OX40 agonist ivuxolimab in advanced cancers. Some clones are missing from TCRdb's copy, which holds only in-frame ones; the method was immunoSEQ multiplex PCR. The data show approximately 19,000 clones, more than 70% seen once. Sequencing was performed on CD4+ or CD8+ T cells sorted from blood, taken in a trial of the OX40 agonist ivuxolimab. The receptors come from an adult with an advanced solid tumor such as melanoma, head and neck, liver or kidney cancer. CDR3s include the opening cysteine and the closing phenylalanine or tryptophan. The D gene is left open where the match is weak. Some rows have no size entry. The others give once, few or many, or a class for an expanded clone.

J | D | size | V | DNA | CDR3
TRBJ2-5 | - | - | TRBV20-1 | TGCAGTGCCAGAGAGACCCAGTACTTC | CSARETQYF
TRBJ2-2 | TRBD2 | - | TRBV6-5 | TGTGCCAGCAGTCCGGGACTAGCGAACACCGGGGAGCTGTTTTTT | CASSPGLANTGELFF
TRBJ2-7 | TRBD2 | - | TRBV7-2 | TGTGCCAGCAGCCTAGCGGGCCTCTCCTACGAGCAGTACTTC | CASSLAGLSYEQYF
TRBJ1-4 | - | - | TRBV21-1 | TGTGCCAGCAGCATCCAACCGGCGACAGGGGGTACGGCTCGGAGTGAAAAACTGTTTTTT | CASSIQPATGGTARSEKLFF
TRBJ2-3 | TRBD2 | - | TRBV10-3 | TGTGCCATCAGTGAGTCGACCGGGACTAGCGGGACCACAGATACGCAGTATTTT | CAISESTGTSGTTDTQYF
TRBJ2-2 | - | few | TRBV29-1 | TGCAGCGCCCACAGGGAAACCGGGGAGCTGTTTTTT | CSAHRETGELFF
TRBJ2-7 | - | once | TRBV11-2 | TGTGCCAGCAGCTTAGATCGTGGTAGGGAGAACGAGCAGTACTTC | CASSLDRGRENEQYF
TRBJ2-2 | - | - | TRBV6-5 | TGTGCCAGCAGTTACGGACAGTTTAACACCGGGGAGCTGTTTTTT | CASSYGQFNTGELFF
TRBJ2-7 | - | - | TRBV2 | TGTGCCAGCAAAAAGGACACCTACGAGCAGTACTTC | CASKKDTYEQYF
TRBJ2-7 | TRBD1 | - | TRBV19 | TGTGCCAGTAGTATTCAGGGGGCAGGGGAGCAGTACTTC | CASSIQGAGEQYF
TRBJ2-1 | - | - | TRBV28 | TGTGCCAGCGACACTAGTCAGACCTACAATGAGCAGTTCTTC | CASDTSQTYNEQFF
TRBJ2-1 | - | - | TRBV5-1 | TGCGCCAGCAGCTTAGGGGACCCAGCGGTCAATGAGCAGTTCTTC | CASSLGDPAVNEQFF
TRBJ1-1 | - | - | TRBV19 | TGTGCCTTGGGGGTCGGGGGCACTGAAGCTTTCTTT | CALGVGGTEAFF
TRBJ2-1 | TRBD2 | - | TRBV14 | TGTGCCAGCAGCCCATATAGCGGGAGGGCCGATTATGAGCAGTTCTTC | CASSPYSGRADYEQFF
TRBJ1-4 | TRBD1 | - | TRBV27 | TGTGCCAGCAGTCAATTTTCCCGGGACAGGGACGAAAAACTGTTTTTT | CASSQFSRDRDEKLFF
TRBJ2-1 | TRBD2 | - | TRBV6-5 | TGTGCCAGCAGTTCCGCCGGACTAGGTTACAATGAGCAGTTCTTC | CASSSAGLGYNEQFF
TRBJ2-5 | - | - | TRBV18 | TGTGCCAGCTCACTAGAACCAGGGTCCAGGGAGACCCAGTACTTC | CASSLEPGSRETQYF
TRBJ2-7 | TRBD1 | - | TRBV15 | TGTGCCACCAGCACCGGAACGGGACAGGGGTCCTACGAGCAGTACTTC | CATSTGTGQGSYEQYF
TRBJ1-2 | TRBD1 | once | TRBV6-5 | TGTGCCAGCAGCCCCGGGACAGCAAATGGCTACACCTTC | CASSPGTANGYTF
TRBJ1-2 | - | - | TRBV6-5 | TGTGCCAGCAGTTACTCGCCCGGCGCGTATGGCTACACCTTC | CASSYSPGAYGYTF
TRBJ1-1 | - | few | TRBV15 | TGTGCCACCAGCAGAGATGGCAGGGGGAACACTGAAGCTTTCTTT | CATSRDGRGNTEAFF
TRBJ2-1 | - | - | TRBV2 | TGTGCCAACAAGGGACTTAACAATGAGCAGTTCTTC | CANKGLNNEQFF
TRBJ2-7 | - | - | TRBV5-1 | TGCGCCAGCAGCTTGAGGCAGATAGGGCCTTACGAGCAGTACTTC | CASSLRQIGPYEQYF
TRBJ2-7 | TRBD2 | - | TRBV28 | TGTGCCAGCACACTAGGCGGGGGCTCCTACGAGCAGTACTTC | CASTLGGGSYEQYF
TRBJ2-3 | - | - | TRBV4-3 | TGCGCCAGCAGCCAAGATTTTATCGCGGGAACTAGCACAGATACGCAGTATTTT | CASSQDFIAGTSTDTQYF
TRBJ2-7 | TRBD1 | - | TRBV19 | TGTGCCAGTAGTATAGATACAGGGGCCTACGAGCAGTACTTC | CASSIDTGAYEQYF
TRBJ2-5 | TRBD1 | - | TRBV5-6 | TGTGCCAGCAGTCCCGAGGGACAGGGACGGGAGCAGTACTTC | CASSPEGQGREQYF
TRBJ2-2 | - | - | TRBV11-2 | TGTGCCAGCAGCCGTAGGGGGAACACCGGGGAGCTGTTTTTT | CASSRRGNTGELFF
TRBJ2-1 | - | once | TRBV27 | TGTGCCAGCAGTTTACTGACAGCGAACTCCTACAATGAGCAGTTCTTC | CASSLLTANSYNEQFF
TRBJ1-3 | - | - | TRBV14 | TGTGCCAGCAGCCAAGATTCCGGGAACACCATATATTTT | CASSQDSGNTIYF
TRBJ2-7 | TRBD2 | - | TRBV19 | TGTGCCAGTAGTCAAGGACTAGCGGTTGCCTACGAGCAGTACTTC | CASSQGLAVAYEQYF
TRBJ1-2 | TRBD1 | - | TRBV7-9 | TGTGCCAGCAGCCATGGGACAGGGCATGACTACACCTTC | CASSHGTGHDYTF
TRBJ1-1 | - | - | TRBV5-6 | TGTGCCAGCAGCTTAGGGGGGTCGATCGACACTGAAGCTTTCTTT | CASSLGGSIDTEAFF
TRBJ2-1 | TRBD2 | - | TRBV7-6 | TGTGCCAGCAGCTTAGCGGATAGCGGGATGATCTACAATGAGCAGTTCTTC | CASSLADSGMIYNEQFF
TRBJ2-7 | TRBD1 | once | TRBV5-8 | TGTGCCAGCAGCTCCGGGACAGGGGGCGTCTCCGAGCAGTACTTC | CASSSGTGGVSEQYF
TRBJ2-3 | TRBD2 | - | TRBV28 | TGTGCCAGCAGACTAGCGGGAGTGAACACAGATACGCAGTATTTT | CASRLAGVNTDTQYF
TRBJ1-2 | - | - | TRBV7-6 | TGTGCCAGCAGCTTAAATAGGATGAATGGCTACACCTTC | CASSLNRMNGYTF
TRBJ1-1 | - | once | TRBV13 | TGTGCCAGCAGCTGGGGACGGACCACTGAAGCTTTCTTT | CASSWGRTTEAFF
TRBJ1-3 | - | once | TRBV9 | TGTGCCAGCAGCCATGCCGACAGTTACTCTGGAAACACCATATATTTT | CASSHADSYSGNTIYF
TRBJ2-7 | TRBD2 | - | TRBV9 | TGTGCCAGCAGCGAAGGATTAGCGGGAGTTGGTTACGAGCAGTACTTC | CASSEGLAGVGYEQYF
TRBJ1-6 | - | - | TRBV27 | TGTGCCAGCAGTTTAAGCTGGAGCTATAATTTACCCCTCCACTTT | CASSLSWSYNLPLHF